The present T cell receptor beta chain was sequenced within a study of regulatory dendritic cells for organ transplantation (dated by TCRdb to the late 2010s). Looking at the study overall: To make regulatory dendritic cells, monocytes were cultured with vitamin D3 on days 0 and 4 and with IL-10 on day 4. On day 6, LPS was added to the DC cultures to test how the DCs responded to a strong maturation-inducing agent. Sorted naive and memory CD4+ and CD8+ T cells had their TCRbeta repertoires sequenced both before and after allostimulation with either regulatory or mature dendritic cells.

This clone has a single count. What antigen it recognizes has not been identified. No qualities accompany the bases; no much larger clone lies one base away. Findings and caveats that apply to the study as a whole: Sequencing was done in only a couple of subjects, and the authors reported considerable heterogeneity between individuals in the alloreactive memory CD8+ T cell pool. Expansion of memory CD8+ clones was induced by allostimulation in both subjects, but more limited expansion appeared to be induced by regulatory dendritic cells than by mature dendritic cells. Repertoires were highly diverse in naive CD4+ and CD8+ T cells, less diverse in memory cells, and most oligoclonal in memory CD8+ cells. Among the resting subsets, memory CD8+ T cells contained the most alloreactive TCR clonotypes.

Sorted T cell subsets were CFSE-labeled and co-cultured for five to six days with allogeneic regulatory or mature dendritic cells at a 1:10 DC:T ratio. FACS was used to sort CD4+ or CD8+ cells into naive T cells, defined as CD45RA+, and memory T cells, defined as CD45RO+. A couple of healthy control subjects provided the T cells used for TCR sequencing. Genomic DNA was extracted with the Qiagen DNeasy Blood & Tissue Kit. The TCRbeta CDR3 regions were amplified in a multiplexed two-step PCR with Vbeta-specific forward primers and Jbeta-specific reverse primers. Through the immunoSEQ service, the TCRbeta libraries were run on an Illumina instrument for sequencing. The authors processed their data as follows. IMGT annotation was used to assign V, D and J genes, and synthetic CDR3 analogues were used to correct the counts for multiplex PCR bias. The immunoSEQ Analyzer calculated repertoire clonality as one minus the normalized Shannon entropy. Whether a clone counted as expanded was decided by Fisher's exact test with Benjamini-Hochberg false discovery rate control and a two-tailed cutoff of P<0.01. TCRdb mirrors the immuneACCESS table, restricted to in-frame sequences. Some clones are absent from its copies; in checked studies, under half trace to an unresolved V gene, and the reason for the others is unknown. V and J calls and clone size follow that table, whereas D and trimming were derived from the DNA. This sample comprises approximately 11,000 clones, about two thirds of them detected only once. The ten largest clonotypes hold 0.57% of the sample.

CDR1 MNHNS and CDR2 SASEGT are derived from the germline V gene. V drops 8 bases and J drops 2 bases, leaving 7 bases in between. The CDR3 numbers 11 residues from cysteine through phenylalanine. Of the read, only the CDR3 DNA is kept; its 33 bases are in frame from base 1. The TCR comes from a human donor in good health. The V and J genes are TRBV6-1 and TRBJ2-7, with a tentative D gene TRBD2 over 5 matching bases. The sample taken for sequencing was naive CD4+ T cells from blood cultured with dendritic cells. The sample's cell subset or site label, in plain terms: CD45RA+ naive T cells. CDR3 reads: CASQEAYEQYF. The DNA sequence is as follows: TGTGCCAGCCAGGAGGCCTACGAGCAGTACTTC.